This T cell receptor (beta chain) comes out of a study of control samples from healthy donors and cancer patients. Germline CDR1 is ENHRY and CDR2 is SYGVKD. CDR3 length: 15 amino acids. The V end lost 3 bases, the J end lost 0 bases, and 11 bases lay between the germline ends. Produced via immunoSEQ multiplex PCR; TCRdb's table is partial and in-frame only. The sample lists tens of thousands of clones; roughly 83% were seen once. The sample comprised PBMCs. This receptor was taken from a man in his 70s with lung cancer. This chain uses TRBV10-3 with TRBJ1-1; D possibly corresponds to TRBD1 (6 bases). The DNA for the CDR3 is TGTGCCATCAGTGAATCGGGGGGCATGAACACTGAAGCTTTCTTT. This codes for CAISESGGMNTEAFF.